Each of the 20 T cell receptor beta chains below was sequenced from the same sample in a study of T-cell reconstitution after alpha-beta-depleted transplantation in children. Unique molecular identifiers were built into the TCRbeta library. TCRdb redid the calling of the PCR reads with MiXCR, one entry per CDR3 protein. The sample carries 350,000 to 450,000 distinct CDR3 sequences, around 20% recorded once. The sample was PBMCs from the stem cell graft donor, taken from the stem cell graft. The receptors here all came from a human donor who donated a stem cell graft to a child with acute myeloid leukemia.

This clonotype was observed a few times. A junction boundary mismatches the germline segment, possibly from a read error. The chain combines TRBV5-1 with TRBJ1-4, with D hard to call. Germline V lookup: CDR1 SGHRS, CDR2 YFSETQ. The CDR3 consists of 14 residues. The CDR3 loop reads CASSLGILGEKLFF. The CDR3 region has the DNA TGCGCCAGCAGCTTGGGGATCCTCGGTGAAAAACTGTTTTTC.

This clonotype was observed a few times. The chain is built from TRBV25-1 and TRBJ2-7, with a possible D match to TRBD1 (6 bases). The germline V and J ends were trimmed by 4 bases and 5 bases, with 15 bases remaining between them. The CDR3 runs to 14 residues. Looked up from germline, CDR1 is MGHDK and CDR2 is SYGVNS. The CDR3 DNA is TGTGCCAGCAGTGCCTATACAGGGAACCACGAGCAGTACTTC. Translating it yields CASSAYTGNHEQYF.

This clonotype was detected a few times. The gene calls are TRBV4-3 and TRBJ2-5; 13 positions match TRBD2. CDR3 length: 17 amino acids. Looked up from germline, CDR1 is LGHNA and CDR2 is YSLEER. J lost 2 bases, V lost 3 bases, and 6 bases had no gene match. The CDR3 spells CASSQDGLAGAQETQYF. The CDR3 region has the DNA TGCGCCAGCAGCCAGGACGGACTAGCGGGAGCTCAAGAGACCCAGTACTTC.

This clonotype appeared a few times. The chain carries TRBV6-1 and TRBJ2-7; D may be TRBD2 (5 bases). V lost 3 bases and J lost 10, with 13 bases in between. Germline V gene sequence: CDR1 MNHNS, CDR2 SASEGT. The CDR3 contains 12 residues. The CDR3 sequence: CASSERERLQYF. The CDR3 bases are TGTGCCAGCAGTGAGAGAGAGAGACTACAGTACTTC.

This clonotype occurred a few times. CDR3: CASSDPDITGMVPAGSDYEQYF. The CDR3 region has the DNA TGTGCCAGCAGTGATCCCGATATTACAGGGATGGTTCCAGCGGGATCCGACTACGAGCAGTACTTC. V is TRBV2 and J is TRBJ2-7; possible D gene TRBD2, 7 bases. Germline CDR1 reads SNHLY; CDR2 reads FYNNEI. This CDR3 has 22 residues. Trimming took 3 bases from V and 3 from J, leaving 36 bases between them.

The chain combines TRBV20-1 with TRBJ2-3; 7 bases match TRBD1. J was trimmed by 2 bases and V by 6 bases; bases with no gene match: 14. Germline CDR1 is DFQATT and CDR2 is SNEGSKA (reference sequence). The CDR3 is 16 residues long. CDR3 nucleotide sequence: TGCAGTGCCTGGGCAAAGGGGGCTCCGGTCACAGATACGCAGTATTTT. Translating it yields CSAWAKGAPVTDTQYF.

This clonotype was counted a few times. The rearrangement links TRBV20-1 to TRBJ2-1; 7 positions agree with TRBD2. This CDR3 has 14 residues. V trimming: 3 bases; J trimming: 10 bases; junction bases outside the gene matches: 12. CDR1 is DFQATT, CDR2 SNEGSKA, per germline (reference sequence). The CDR3 loop reads CSASGEGGFDEQFF. CDR3 DNA: TGCAGTGCTAGTGGGGAGGGCGGGTTTGACGAGCAGTTCTTC.

This clonotype was counted only a few times. The V gene is TRBV25-1, the J gene TRBJ1-1; 8 bases map to TRBD1. V lost 5 bases to trimming and J lost 5 bases; unmatched junction nucleotides: 13. The CDR3 runs to 16 residues. Germline CDR1 and CDR2: MGHDK and SYGVNS. CDR3 protein: CASSWGPTGELTEAFF. Here the CDR3 DNA reads TGTGCCAGCAGTTGGGGTCCGACAGGGGAGTTGACTGAAGCTTTCTTT. The full variable domain, with the rest looked up from reference TRBV25-1 and TRBJ1-1, is EADIYQTPRYLVIGTGKKITLECSQTMGHDKMYWYQQDPGMELHLIHYSYGVNSTEKGDLSSESTVSRIRTEHFPLTLESARPSHTSQYLCASSWGPTGELTEAFFGQGTRLTVV.

This chain uses TRBV12-3 or TRBV12-4 with TRBJ1-1; no clear D. This CDR3 has 14 residues. V shed 3 bases and J shed 0 bases, with 8 bases lying between them. CDR3 DNA: TGTGCCAGCAGTTTCGCGCAGGTGAACACTGAAGCTTTCTTT. Translated, it gives CASSFAQVNTEAFF.

The gene calls are TRBV15 and TRBJ2-6; the D gene is possibly TRBD2 (7 bases). The length of the CDR3 is 17 residues. With 1 base removed from V and 4 bases from J, the gap between germline ends came to 14 bases. Per the germline V gene, CDR1 is LNHNV and CDR2 is YYDKDF (reference sequence). The CDR3 DNA reads TGTGCCACCAGCAGAGTTCGGGGGGCGCCCGGGGCCAACGTCCTGACTTTC. Its translation is CATSRVRGAPGANVLTF. Full variable domain (missing parts from reference TRBV15 and TRBJ2-6): DAMVIQNPRYQVTQFGKPVTLSCSQTLNHNVMYWYQQKSSQAPKLLFHYYDKDFNNEADTPDNFQSRRPNTSFCFLDIRSPGLGDTAMYLCATSRVRGAPGANVLTFGAGSRLTVL.

The gene calls are TRBV4-1 and TRBJ2-3, with 9 bases that match TRBD2. V lost 9 bases to trimming and J lost 1 base; unmatched junction nucleotides: 5. Germline assignment: CDR1 MGHRA and CDR2 YSYEKL. The CDR3 is 14 amino acids. In nucleotides, the CDR3 is TGCGCCAGTAGAGCGGGAGGAGGCACAGATACGCAGTATTTT. Translation: CASRAGGGTDTQYF.

The CDR3 sequence is CASSPRDRGIQPQHF. The DNA of the CDR3 is TGTGCCAGCAGTCCGCGGGACAGGGGGATTCAGCCCCAGCATTTT. The rearrangement uses TRBV6-2 or TRBV6-3 and TRBJ1-5; 11 bases fit TRBD1. CDR3 length: 15 residues. The V gene end was trimmed by 5 bases and the J gene end by 6 bases; junction bases not matched to a gene: 6. Germline CDR1 MNHEY, CDR2 SVGEGT.

V is TRBV5-5 and J is TRBJ1-6; the D gene is possibly TRBD1 (5 bases). V was shortened by 6 bases and J by 6 bases, with 13 bases between the two germline ends. Germline-derived CDR1 and CDR2 are SGHKS and YYEKEE (reference sequence). There are 14 residues in the CDR3. Here the CDR3 reads CASNVDRTNSPLHF. In DNA form, the CDR3 reads TGTGCCAGCAACGTCGACAGAACTAATTCACCCCTCCACTTT.

This clonotype was observed at least ten times. The genes are TRBV9 and TRBJ2-1; tentatively, D is TRBD1 (6 bases). Germline lookup yields CDR1 SGDLS and CDR2 YYNGEE. The CDR3 has 12 residues. Trimming took off 7 bases at V and 7 bases at J, with 12 bases between the two ends. The CDR3 here is CASGYRANEQFF. The CDR3 nucleotides are TGTGCCAGCGGGTACAGGGCGAATGAGCAGTTCTTC.

This clonotype occurred a few times. The chain carries TRBV11-2 and TRBJ2-1; D unclear. The V gene's germline CDR1 is SGHAT and CDR2 FQNNGV. V was cut by 2 bases and J by 2 bases, with 10 bases left in between. The CDR3 totals 15 residues. The CDR3 protein is CASSLLVGAYNEQFF. As DNA, the CDR3 is TGTGCCAGCAGCTTACTGGTCGGAGCCTACAATGAGCAGTTCTTC.

The chain links TRBV10-3 to TRBJ2-2; no clear D. Deletions cut 7 bases from V and 7 bases from J, with 22 bases between. Looked up from germline, CDR1 is ENHRY and CDR2 is SYGVKD. This CDR3 comprises 16 residues. CDR3 sequence (DNA): TGTGCCATCAAAACCTCGCAGTCCCCGATGGACGGGGAGCTGTTTTTT. Protein sequence: CAIKTSQSPMDGELFF.

This chain links TRBV20-1 with TRBJ2-7; no clear D. V was pared by 0 bases and J by 0 bases, with 9 bases between. The CDR3 runs to 14 residues. Germline V gene lookup returns CDR1 DFQATT and CDR2 SNEGSKA (reference sequence). CDR3 DNA: TGCAGTGCTAGAGAGAGTCCGGGCTCCTACGAGCAGTACTTC. Translation gives CSARESPGSYEQYF.

This clonotype was recorded many times. V is TRBV6-6 and J is TRBJ2-5; a possible D gene is TRBD2 (6 bases). The CDR3 totals 12 residues. Germline assignment: CDR1 MNHNY and CDR2 SVGAGI (reference sequence). V lost 6 bases to trimming and J lost 3 bases, with 8 bases between them. The CDR3 is CASRWGEETQYF. CDR3 in DNA: TGTGCCAGCAGGTGGGGGGAAGAGACCCAGTACTTC.

The CDR3 loop is CASSVDLNSGQLIWNYGYTF. CDR3 nucleotide sequence: TGTGCCAGCAGCGTAGATCTCAATTCGGGACAGCTAATTTGGAACTATGGCTACACCTTC. The rearrangement uses TRBV9 and TRBJ1-2; TRBD1 matches 7 bases. CDR3 length: 20 residues. V lost 0 bases to trimming and J lost 2 bases; unmatched junction nucleotides: 19. Germline V gene lookup returns CDR1 SGDLS and CDR2 YYNGEE.

This clonotype came up a few times. The rearrangement uses TRBV15 and TRBJ2-1, with D perhaps matching TRBD1 or TRBD2 (5 bases each). Trimming left V 5 bases short and J 5 bases short, with 19 bases between. CDR3 length equals 16 residues. CDR1 and CDR2 (germline): LNHNV, YYDKDF (reference sequence). The DNA for the CDR3 is TGTGCCACCAGCTTCGCCGTGGGGCAGGAGGACAATGAGCAGTTCTTC. This gives the protein CATSFAVGQEDNEQFF.